Presented here are 3 T cell receptor beta chains from one specimen sequenced in a study of blood T cells in healthy people across ages. With a J-beta primer mix and a sample-barcoded 5' primer, a second PCR ran roughly 6 to 12 cycles. One entry per CDR3 protein, called by TCRdb with MiXCR from the 5' RACE reads. The sample lists about 780,000 distinct CDR3 sequences; about 59% were seen once. The specimen sequenced was blood. The source of these receptors is a man younger than 45 in good health.

A few counts support this clonotype. The chain is built from TRBV5-6 and TRBJ1-2; D is undetermined. The CDR3 has 15 residues. Trimming took off 1 base at V and 2 bases at J, with 12 bases between the two ends. Per the germline V gene, CDR1 is SGHDT and CDR2 is YYEEEE. The CDR3 sequence: CASSLRRTGNYGYTF. DNA for the CDR3: TGTGCCAGCAGCTTGCGGAGGACGGGGAACTATGGCTACACCTTC. Full variable domain (missing parts from reference TRBV5-6 and TRBJ1-2): DAGVTQSPTHLIKTRGQQVTLRCSPKSGHDTVSWYQQALGQGPQFIFQYYEEEERQRGNFPDRFSGHQFPNYSSELNVNALLLGDSALYLCASSLRRTGNYGYTFGSGTRLTVV.

This clonotype was detected a few times. The chain uses TRBV6-6 and TRBJ2-3; 11 bases map to TRBD1. The length of the CDR3 is 16 residues. The junction had 13 bases not matched to a gene; V was cut back by 6 bases and J by 8 bases. From germline, CDR1 is MNHNY and CDR2 SVGAGI (reference sequence). The CDR3 spells CASSQRGQGVGGTQYF. CDR3 nucleotides: TGTGCCAGCAGCCAACGGGGACAGGGGGTAGGAGGTACGCAGTATTTT.

As DNA, the CDR3 is TGTGCCAGCAGCTTAATACTAGCGGGGGGGTATGAGCAGTTCTTC. It encodes CASSLILAGGYEQFF. The V gene is TRBV7-2, the J gene TRBJ2-1, with TRBD2 identical over 13 bases. Germline V CDR1 and CDR2: SGHTA, FQGNSA. This CDR3 is built from 15 residues. Germline trimming cut 2 bases from V and 8 bases from J; bases unmatched to any gene: 3.